This T cell receptor (beta chain) was sequenced for a study of T cell responses to AZD1222 COVID-19 vaccine. Germline V gene sequence: CDR1 MNHNY, CDR2 SVGAGI (reference sequence). V shed 5 bases, J shed 7 bases, and the junction held 17 bases outside the gene matches. The CDR3 has 18 amino acids. Pooled samples include second doses given at about 4 or 12 weeks. The repertoire was sequenced with immunoSEQ multiplex PCR; TCRdb's copy has only in-frame clones and lacks some. The sample has around 73,000 clones, roughly nine tenths seen once. Findings of the study overall: Epitopes outside B.1.351 and B.1.1.7 mutated regions reportedly drew nearly half of spike TCRs. Clonal diversity was possibly underestimated, and white British individuals and females predominated among donors.

With regard to this clone: Antigen unknown.

The receptor comes from an adult who received the AZD1222 COVID-19 vaccine. The V call is TRBV6-6, the J call TRBJ2-2, with TRBD1 identical over 9 bases. This specimen was peripheral blood, taken 28 days after the second AZD1222 dose. CDR3 residues: CASSPYLPGQGLHGELFF. The CDR3 DNA reads TGTGCCAGCAGTCCCTATTTACCGGGACAGGGATTGCACGGGGAGCTGTTTTTT.